The clone carrying this T cell receptor beta chain occurred a few times. Methods used by the authors: Researchers report that nucleated cell counts were estimated from reference gene primer amplification. TCRdb's table, derived via immunoSEQ multiplex PCR, lists solely in-frame clones and lacks some. D and trimming come from the DNA, and the V and J calls and clone size come from that table. The profile shows about 340,000 clones, around 87% of them singletons. This sample is part of a study of blood T cell repertoires in COVID-19. On the study more broadly: Acute-phase and convalescent COVID-19 samples originated in the United States, Italy and Spain. T cells, B-cell-depleted T cells, or PBMCs supplied cDNA or gDNA.

J was trimmed by 7 bases and V by 6 bases; bases with no gene match: 15. CDR1 is KGHSH, CDR2 LQKENI, per germline. The CDR3 length is 16 residues. Enrolled during active infection, Seattle patients were then followed longitudinally. The TCR originated in a woman in her forties or fifties with COVID-19, enrolled during active disease. Sequencing was performed on peripheral blood. V is TRBV18 and J is TRBJ1-5; 7 positions agree with TRBD1. This chain's CDR3 is CASSSDRVKVGQPQHF. The CDR3 DNA reads TGTGCCAGCTCGTCAGACAGGGTTAAGGTCGGCCAGCCCCAGCATTTT.